A selection of T cell receptor beta chains follows, all from one sample in a study of T-cell memory formation after mild COVID-19. MiXCR, applied by TCRdb to the 5' RACE reads, yields one record per CDR3 protein. The sample includes around 450,000 distinct CDR3 sequences, less than 25% seen only once; the top ten take 7.5% to 10%. The sample was PBMCs or a T cell subset sorted from them (not recorded which). The receptors here all came from an adult woman who had mild COVID-19 (a few samples of this study predate the infection). Cell type and time point are not known. The CDR3 runs from the conserved cysteine through the conserved F or W. A D gene is named only where the DNA matches it firmly. A clone size is listed for some rows: how often the clone was seen (once, few, many), or a class if it is expanded.

v_gene	abundance	d_gene	j_gene	CDR3aa	CDR3nt
TRBV11-3	few	TRBD1	TRBJ1-1	CASSLGQGNIGMNTEAFF	TGTGCCAGCAGCTTAGGACAGGGTAATATAGGGATGAACACTGAAGCTTTCTTT
TRBV12-3/TRBV12-4	many	TRBD1	TRBJ2-3	CASSPLVGGVTDTQYF	TGTGCCAGCAGTCCGTTGGTAGGGGGCGTGACAGATACGCAGTATTTT
TRBV12-3/TRBV12-4	few	TRBD1	TRBJ2-7	CASSWTGGASYEQYF	TGTGCCAGCAGTTGGACAGGGGGCGCTTCCTACGAGCAGTACTTC
TRBV5-1	-	TRBD2	TRBJ2-5	CASSLALAGAVQETQYF	TGCGCCAGCAGCTTGGCGCTAGCGGGAGCGGTGCAAGAGACCCAGTACTTC
TRBV20-1	-	TRBD1	TRBJ2-2	CSARRPGTAPGELFF	TGCAGTGCTAGACGGCCCGGGACAGCGCCTGGGGAGCTGTTTTTT
TRBV7-6	many	TRBD1	TRBJ1-1	CASSQTGQNTEAFF	TGTGCCAGCAGCCAGACAGGGCAAAACACTGAAGCTTTCTTT
TRBV5-8	-	-	TRBJ2-7	CASSLGGSDEQYF	TGTGCCAGCAGCTTGGGAGGGTCCGACGAGCAGTACTTC
TRBV12-3/TRBV12-4	-	-	TRBJ2-5	CASSLGPGTRAQYF	TGTGCCAGCAGTCTCGGGCCAGGTACAAGGGCCCAGTACTTC
TRBV27	few	-	TRBJ1-1	CASSLHRQTEAFF	TGTGCCAGCAGTTTACACCGGCAGACTGAAGCTTTCTTT
TRBV5-6	-	TRBD1	TRBJ1-6	CASSPPNRGLNSPLHF	TGTGCCAGCAGCCCACCGAACAGGGGGCTAAATTCACCCCTCCACTTT
TRBV6-6	many	-	TRBJ2-7	CASIGSGQNYEQYF	TGTGCCAGCATCGGGTCGGGACAAAACTACGAGCAGTACTTC
TRBV3-1	-	-	TRBJ2-7	CASSHTGPVTSYEQYF	TGTGCCAGCAGCCATACAGGTCCGGTCACCTCCTACGAGCAGTACTTC
TRBV6-1	many	-	TRBJ1-6	CATRGEAYNSPLHF	TGTGCCACCCGGGGAGAGGCTTATAATTCACCCCTCCACTTT
TRBV7-2	-	-	TRBJ2-3	CASRTGGSKDTQYF	TGTGCCAGCCGAACTGGGGGGAGCAAAGATACGCAGTATTTT
TRBV5-1	few	-	TRBJ1-1	CASSSDLGPNTEAFF	TGCGCCAGCAGTAGTGACCTTGGGCCGAACACTGAAGCTTTCTTT
TRBV15	-	-	TRBJ1-2	CATSRVQGSNYGYTF	TGTGCCACCAGCAGGGTTCAAGGGTCTAACTATGGCTACACCTTC
TRBV7-9	few	TRBD2	TRBJ2-5	CARTAGLETQYF	TGTGCCAGAACAGCGGGACTAGAGACCCAGTACTTC
TRBV7-2	-	-	TRBJ2-3	CASTFAPLDTQYF	TGTGCCAGCACCTTCGCCCCGTTAGATACGCAGTATTTT
TRBV29-1	few	-	TRBJ2-1	CSVEEGESSPNEQFF	TGCAGCGTTGAGGAGGGAGAGTCATCCCCAAATGAGCAGTTCTTC
TRBV7-3	few	-	TRBJ1-1	CASSKTGGGTEAFF	TGTGCCAGCAGCAAGACAGGCGGTGGCACTGAAGCTTTCTTT
TRBV18	-	-	TRBJ2-1	CASSPYTGQTNEQFF	TGTGCCAGCTCACCCTATACAGGACAGACCAATGAGCAGTTCTTC
TRBV25-1	-	-	TRBJ1-5	CASSGGEGPNQPQHF	TGTGCCAGCAGTGGGGGTGAGGGGCCCAATCAGCCCCAGCATTTT
TRBV5-1	-	TRBD2	TRBJ2-3	CASSLDPTGLVRTDTQYF	TGCGCCAGCAGCTTGGACCCCACAGGACTAGTCCGAACAGATACGCAGTATTTT
TRBV12-3/TRBV12-4	many	-	TRBJ1-5	CASLNTRGGGVTDSNQPQHF	TGTGCCAGCCTCAATACCCGGGGCGGGGGCGTTACCGATAGCAATCAGCCCCAGCATTTT
TRBV10-2	-	TRBD2	TRBJ2-1	CASTPSGRSYNEQFF	TGCGCCAGCACCCCCAGCGGGAGGTCCTACAATGAGCAGTTCTTC
TRBV7-3	once	-	TRBJ2-5	CASSGGFGETQYF	TGTGCCAGCAGCGGGGGCTTTGGGGAGACCCAGTACTTC
TRBV7-8	few	-	TRBJ1-5	CASSLRPGNQPQHF	TGTGCCAGCAGCTTACGTCCGGGGAATCAGCCCCAGCATTTT
TRBV20-1	few	-	TRBJ1-5	CSARDMMNNQPQHF	TGCAGTGCTAGAGATATGATGAATAATCAGCCCCAGCATTTT
TRBV4-2	few	-	TRBJ2-5	CASSQLPVDLDGGETQYF	TGTGCCAGCAGCCAACTCCCTGTAGACTTGGACGGCGGAGAGACCCAGTACTTC
TRBV15	-	TRBD2	TRBJ2-1	CATRTGGVNEQFF	TGTGCCACCAGAACCGGGGGGGTCAATGAGCAGTTCTTC
TRBV20-1	few	-	TRBJ1-5	CSAPTRSGGNQPQHF	TGCAGTGCACCTACACGGTCGGGGGGCAATCAGCCCCAGCATTTT
TRBV7-6	few	-	TRBJ2-1	CATMGALGDEQFF	TGTGCCACGATGGGAGCCCTGGGGGATGAGCAGTTCTTC
TRBV7-2	-	-	TRBJ2-1	CASSLGTGASGEQFF	TGTGCCAGCAGCTTAGGGACTGGGGCATCGGGCGAGCAGTTCTTC
TRBV24-1	few	-	TRBJ2-7	CATAGSSYEQYF	TGTGCCACTGCCGGATCATCCTACGAGCAGTACTTC
TRBV20-1	few	-	TRBJ1-4	CSAGNEKLFF	TGCAGTGCCGGAAATGAAAAACTGTTTTTT
TRBV12-3/TRBV12-4	many	-	TRBJ2-2	CASSLGSTGELFF	TGTGCCAGCAGCTTAGGTTCCACCGGGGAGCTGTTTTTT
TRBV5-1	few	-	TRBJ2-5	CASSLEGAPETQYF	TGCGCCAGCAGCTTGGAAGGGGCCCCAGAGACCCAGTACTTC
TRBV9	-	-	TRBJ1-2	CASTTGKANYGYTF	TGTGCCAGCACCACAGGGAAAGCTAACTATGGCTACACCTTC
TRBV14	few	-	TRBJ2-3	CASSHLPGTDTQYF	TGTGCCAGCAGCCACCTCCCGGGAACAGATACGCAGTATTTT